This section outlines one T cell receptor (beta chain) sequence together with its context. Sequencing used immunoSEQ multiplex PCR; TCRdb keeps in-frame clones, though not all of them. The sample contains some 510,000 clones, about four fifths of which appear only once. The entry originates in a study of shared clonotypes between healthy human individuals. Trimming removed 3 bases at V and 6 bases at J, with 14 bases between. The CDR3 spans 14 residues. Germline CDR1 and CDR2: KGHSH and LQKENI. The sequence derives from a woman between 40 and 50 years old in good health. Some clones in this sample may be carry-over from other donors' samples. The rearrangement uses TRBV18 and TRBJ1-1; D call uncertain. The sample comprised PBMCs. The CDR3 DNA reads as TGTGCCAGCTCACCTAACCTGGACGGACCTGAAGCTTTCTTT. This codes for CASSPNLDGPEAFF.